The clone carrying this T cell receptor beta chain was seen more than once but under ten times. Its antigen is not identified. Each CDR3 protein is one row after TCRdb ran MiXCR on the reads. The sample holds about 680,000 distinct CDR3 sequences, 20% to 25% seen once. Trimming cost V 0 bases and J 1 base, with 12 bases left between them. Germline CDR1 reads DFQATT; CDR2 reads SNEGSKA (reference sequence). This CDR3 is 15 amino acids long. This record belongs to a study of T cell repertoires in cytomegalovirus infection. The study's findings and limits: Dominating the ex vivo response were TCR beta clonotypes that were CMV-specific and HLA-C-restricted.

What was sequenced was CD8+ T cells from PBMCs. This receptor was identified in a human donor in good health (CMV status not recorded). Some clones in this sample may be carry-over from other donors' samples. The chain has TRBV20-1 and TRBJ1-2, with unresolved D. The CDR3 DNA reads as TGCAGTGCTAGAGATCTGCCCGGAGGTAACTATGGCTACACCTTC. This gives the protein CSARDLPGGNYGYTF.